This T cell receptor beta chain was observed in a study of radiotherapy plus CTLA-4 blockade in lung cancer. For the study at large: Objective response rate was roughly 19%; disease control rate, 25% to 35%.

Enrolled patients, whose metastatic non-small-cell lung cancer was chemo-refractory, received focal radiation plus CTLA-4 blockade with ipilimumab. Some clones are missing from TCRdb's copy, which holds only in-frame ones; the method was immunoSEQ multiplex PCR. The data hold about 90,000 clones, with about four fifths observed a single time. Of note for this clone: The antigen is not known.

General study findings and limits: TCR clones from tumors expanded in blood after radiotherapy plus ipilimumab.

The material sequenced was peripheral blood, taken from a patient treated with radiotherapy plus ipilimumab. This receptor was taken from a human donor with non-small cell lung cancer that progressed on radiotherapy plus ipilimumab.

CDR3 DNA sequence: TGTGCCAGCAGCTACAGGTCGGGCAATGAGCAGTTCTTC. Translated: CASSYRSGNEQFF. The rearrangement links TRBV11-1 to TRBJ2-1; D is possibly TRBD1 (5 bases). CDR3 size: 13 residues. Germline V gene data show CDR1 as SGHAT and CDR2 as FQDESV (reference sequence). Between the trimmed V and J ends, which lost 4 bases and 6 bases, there was a span of 10 bases.